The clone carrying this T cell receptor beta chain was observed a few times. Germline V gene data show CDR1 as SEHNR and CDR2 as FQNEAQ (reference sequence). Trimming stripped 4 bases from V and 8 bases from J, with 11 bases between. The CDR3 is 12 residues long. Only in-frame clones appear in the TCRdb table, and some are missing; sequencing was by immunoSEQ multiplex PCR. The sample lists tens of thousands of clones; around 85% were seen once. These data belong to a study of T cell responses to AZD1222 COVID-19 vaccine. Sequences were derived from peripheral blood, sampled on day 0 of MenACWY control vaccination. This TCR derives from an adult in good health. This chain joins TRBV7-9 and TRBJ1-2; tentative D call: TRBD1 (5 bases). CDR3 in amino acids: CASSSRQFGYTF. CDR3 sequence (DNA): TGTGCCAGCAGCTCTAGACAGTTCGGCTACACCTTC.